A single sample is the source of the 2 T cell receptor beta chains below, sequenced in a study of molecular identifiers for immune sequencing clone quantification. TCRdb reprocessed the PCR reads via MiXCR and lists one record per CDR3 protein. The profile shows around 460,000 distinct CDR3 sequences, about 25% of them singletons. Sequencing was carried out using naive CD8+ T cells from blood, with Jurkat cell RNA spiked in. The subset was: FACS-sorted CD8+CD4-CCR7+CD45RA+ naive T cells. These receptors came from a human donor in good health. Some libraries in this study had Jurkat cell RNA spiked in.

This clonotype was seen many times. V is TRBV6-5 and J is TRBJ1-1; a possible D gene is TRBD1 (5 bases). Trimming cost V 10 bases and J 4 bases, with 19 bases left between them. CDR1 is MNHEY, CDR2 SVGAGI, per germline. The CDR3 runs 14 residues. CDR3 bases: TGTGCCAAAGGGCCCAGGGTGAGAAGCACTGAAGCTTTCTTT. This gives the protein CAKGPRVRSTEAFF.

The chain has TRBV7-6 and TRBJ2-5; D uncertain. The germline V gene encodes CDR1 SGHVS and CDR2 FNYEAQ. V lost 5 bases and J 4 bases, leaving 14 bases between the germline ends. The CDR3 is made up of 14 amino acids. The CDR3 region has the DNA TGTGCCAGCAGCGATCCGGGTGGGTTAGAGACCCAGTACTTC. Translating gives CASSDPGGLETQYF.